The rows below give T cell receptor beta chains drawn from one sample of a study of siplizumab effects on memory and regulatory T cells. Clones were read by immunoSEQ multiplex PCR, and TCRdb kept only the in-frame ones, dropping some. The profile covers about 69,000 clones, with over 70% appearing a single time and 1.7% taken by the ten largest. Input material: Tregs sorted from blood. The receptor source for this set is a human donor in good health. CDR3s include the opening cysteine and the closing phenylalanine or tryptophan. The D gene is left open where the match is weak. Part of the rows lack a size; the others show once, few, many or a class for expanded clones.

clone_size	v_call	j_call	d_call	cdr3_nt	cdr3_aa
.	TRBV18	TRBJ2-2	.	TGTGCCAGCTCACCCCGGCCGGGGGACACCGGGGAGCTGTTTTTT	CASSPRPGDTGELFF
.	TRBV11-3	TRBJ2-4	.	TGTGCCAGCAGCTTAGGGGGGGCAAGTCCCATTCAGTACTTC	CASSLGGASPIQYF
.	TRBV27	TRBJ2-7	.	TGTGCCAGCACCACTAACAGAGGCGTTATCTCCTACGAGCAGTACTTC	CASTTNRGVISYEQYF
.	TRBV28	TRBJ2-5	.	TGTGCCAGCTCAGGGCAGGAGACCCAGTACTTC	CASSGQETQYF
.	TRBV18	TRBJ2-7	.	TGTGCCAGCTCACCACTTCCAGGGATGGAGACTAACCCCTACGAGCAGTACTTC	CASSPLPGMETNPYEQYF
.	TRBV10-3	TRBJ1-1	.	TGTGCCATCGCCCCCTCGGGAAGAGGAACTGAAGCTTTCTTT	CAIAPSGRGTEAFF
.	TRBV7-7	TRBJ1-2	.	TGTGCTAGCAGCTTACGCCATAGTGGGGTCTATGGCTACACCTTC	CASSLRHSGVYGYTF
.	TRBV18	TRBJ1-4	.	TGTGCCAGCTCACCAACGGACACGGGTGAAAAACTGTTTTTT	CASSPTDTGEKLFF
.	TRBV18	TRBJ2-3	.	TGTGCCAGCTCAGCGACACTTAGCACAGATACGCAGTATTTT	CASSATLSTDTQYF
.	TRBV7-9	TRBJ1-4	.	TGTGCCAGCAGCCCCGGAGGTAATGAAAAACTGTTTTTT	CASSPGGNEKLFF
.	TRBV10-3	TRBJ2-5	TRBD2	TGTGCCATCAGTGGGACTAGCGGTAAAGAGACCCAGTACTTC	CAISGTSGKETQYF
.	TRBV5-1	TRBJ1-1	.	TGCGCCAGCAGCTTGTTAAGTTCGGGACTGATGAACACTGAAGCTTTCTTT	CASSLLSSGLMNTEAFF
.	TRBV19	TRBJ2-5	.	TGTGCCAGTAAGAAAGGGGACCTTGGGACCCAGTACTTC	CASKKGDLGTQYF
.	TRBV28	TRBJ2-7	.	TGTGCCAGCCGGCGCATCTACGAGCAGTACTTC	CASRRIYEQYF
.	TRBV5-4	TRBJ2-3	.	TGTGCCAGCAGCTTGTACGCAGGGTACAGCACAGATACGCAGTATTTT	CASSLYAGYSTDTQYF
.	TRBV2	TRBJ2-3	TRBD2	TGTGCCAGCAGTGCAGCCGGGACTAGCAGCACAGATACGCAGTATTTT	CASSAAGTSSTDTQYF
.	TRBV21-1	TRBJ2-5	.	TGTGCCAGCAGCAAAGGGGAGACCCAGTACTTC	CASSKGETQYF
few	TRBV7-9	TRBJ2-1	.	TGTGCCAGCAGCTTGGGGGACTCCACGGGTGAGCAGTTCTTC	CASSLGDSTGEQFF
.	TRBV5-1	TRBJ2-2	TRBD1	TGCGCCAGCACTTCGAGACAGGGGTCAACCGGGGAGCTGTTTTTT	CASTSRQGSTGELFF